The clone carrying this T cell receptor beta chain has ten or more counts. This specimen comes from a study of regulatory T cells in long-lasting Graves disease. The time point was: newly diagnosed GD, antithyroid drugs for less than 3 months. The TCR library was prepared using RNA isolated from PBMCs. From germline, CDR1 is MNHNS and CDR2 SASEGT. The CDR3 contains 15 residues. V gave up 5 bases and J gave up 5 bases, with 18 bases separating them. For TCR beta, libraries came from iRepertoire HTBI primers and Arm-PCR of CDR3 regions. One entry per CDR3 protein, called by TCRdb with MiXCR from the multiplex PCR reads. This sample carries about 300,000 distinct CDR3 sequences, 18% of them seen once, and the ten largest clones take around 37%.

Sample: peripheral blood mononuclear cells (PBMCs), taken at new diagnosis, from a patient treated with antithyroid drugs. The rearrangement joins TRBV6-1 to TRBJ2-5; D tentatively reads TRBD1 or TRBD2 (5 bases each). The receptor comes from a female donor with Graves disease. Written as DNA, the CDR3 is TGTGCCAGCAGTACCCCGGGACCTTGGGGGGAGACCCAGTACTTC. Protein product: CASSTPGPWGETQYF.